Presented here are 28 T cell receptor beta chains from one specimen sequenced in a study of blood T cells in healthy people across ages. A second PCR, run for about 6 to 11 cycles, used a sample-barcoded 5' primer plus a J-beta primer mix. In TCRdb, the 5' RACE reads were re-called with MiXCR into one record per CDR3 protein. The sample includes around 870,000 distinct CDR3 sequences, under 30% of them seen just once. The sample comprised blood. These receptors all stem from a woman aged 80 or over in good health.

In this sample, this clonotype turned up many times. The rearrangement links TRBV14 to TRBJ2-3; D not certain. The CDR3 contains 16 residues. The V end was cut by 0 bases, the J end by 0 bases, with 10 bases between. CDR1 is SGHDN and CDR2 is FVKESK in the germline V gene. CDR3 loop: CASSQDLTASTDTQYF. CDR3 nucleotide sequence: TGTGCCAGCAGCCAAGATCTTACAGCTAGCACAGATACGCAGTATTTT.

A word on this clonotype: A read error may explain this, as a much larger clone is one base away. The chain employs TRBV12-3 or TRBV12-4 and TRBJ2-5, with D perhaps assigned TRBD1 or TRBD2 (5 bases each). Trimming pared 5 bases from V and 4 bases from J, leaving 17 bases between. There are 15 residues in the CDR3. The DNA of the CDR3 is TGTGCCAGCAGTAACTTAAGGGGTCGGGGAGAGACCCAGTACTTC. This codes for CASSNLRGRGETQYF.

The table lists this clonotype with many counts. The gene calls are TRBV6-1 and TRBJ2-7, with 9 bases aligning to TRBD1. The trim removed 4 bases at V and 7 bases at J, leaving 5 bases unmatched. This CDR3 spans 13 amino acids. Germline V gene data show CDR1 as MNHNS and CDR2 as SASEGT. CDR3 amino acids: CASSGGTGFEQYF. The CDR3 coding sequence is TGTGCCAGCAGTGGAGGGACAGGGTTTGAGCAGTACTTC.

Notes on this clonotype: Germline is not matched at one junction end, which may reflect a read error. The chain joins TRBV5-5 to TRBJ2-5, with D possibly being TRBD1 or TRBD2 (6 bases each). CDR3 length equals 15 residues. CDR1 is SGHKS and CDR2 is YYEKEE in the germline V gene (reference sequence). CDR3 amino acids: CTSSLGGTRGETQYF. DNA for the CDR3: TGTACCAGCAGTTTGGGCGGGACACGAGGAGAGACCCAGTACTTC.

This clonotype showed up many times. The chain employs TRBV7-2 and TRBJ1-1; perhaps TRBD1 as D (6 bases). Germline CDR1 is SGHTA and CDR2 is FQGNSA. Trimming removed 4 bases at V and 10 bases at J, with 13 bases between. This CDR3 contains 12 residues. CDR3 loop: CASSYTGYVAFF. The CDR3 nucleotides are TGTGCCAGCAGCTACACAGGGTACGTAGCTTTCTTT.

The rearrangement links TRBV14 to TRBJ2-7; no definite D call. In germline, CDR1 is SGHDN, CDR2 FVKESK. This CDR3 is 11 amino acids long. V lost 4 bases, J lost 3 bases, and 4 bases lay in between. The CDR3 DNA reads TGTGCCAGCAGCCGGTTCTACGAGCAGTACTTC. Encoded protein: CASSRFYEQYF.

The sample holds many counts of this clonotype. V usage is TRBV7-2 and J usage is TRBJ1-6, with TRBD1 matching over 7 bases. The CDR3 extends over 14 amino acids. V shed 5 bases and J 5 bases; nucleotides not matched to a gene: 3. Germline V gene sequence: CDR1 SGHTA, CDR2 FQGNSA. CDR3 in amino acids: CASSRDRNNSPLHF. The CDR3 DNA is TGTGCCAGCAGCCGGGACAGAAATAATTCACCCCTCCACTTT.

As DNA, the CDR3 is TGTGCCAGCAGCTTAGACACCTCTCGTAGGAACACTGAAGCTTTCTTT. Protein: CASSLDTSRRNTEAFF. The chain employs TRBV7-2 and TRBJ1-1; D is uncertain. Trimming pared 1 base from V and 1 base from J, leaving 13 bases between. Germline loops: CDR1 SGHTA, CDR2 FQGNSA. This CDR3 has 16 residues.

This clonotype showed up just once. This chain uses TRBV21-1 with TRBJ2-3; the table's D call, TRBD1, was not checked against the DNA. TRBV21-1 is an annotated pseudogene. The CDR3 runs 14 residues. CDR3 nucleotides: TGTGCCAGCAGCCCAGGGGGGACCACAGATACGCAGTATTTT. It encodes CASSPGGTTDTQYF.

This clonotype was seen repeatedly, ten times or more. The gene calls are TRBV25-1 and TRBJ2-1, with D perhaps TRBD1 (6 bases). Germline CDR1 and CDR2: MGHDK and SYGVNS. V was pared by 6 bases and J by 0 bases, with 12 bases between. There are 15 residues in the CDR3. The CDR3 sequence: CASSIGGSSYNEQFF. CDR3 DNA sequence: TGTGCCAGCAGCATAGGGGGAAGCTCCTACAATGAGCAGTTCTTC.

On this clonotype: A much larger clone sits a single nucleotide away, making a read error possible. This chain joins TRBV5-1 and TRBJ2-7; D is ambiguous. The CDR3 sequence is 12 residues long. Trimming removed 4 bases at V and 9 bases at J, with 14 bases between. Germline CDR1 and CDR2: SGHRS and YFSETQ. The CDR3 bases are TGCGCCAGCAGCCCCGAGACTCGTGGGCAGTACTTC. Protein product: CASSPETRGQYF.

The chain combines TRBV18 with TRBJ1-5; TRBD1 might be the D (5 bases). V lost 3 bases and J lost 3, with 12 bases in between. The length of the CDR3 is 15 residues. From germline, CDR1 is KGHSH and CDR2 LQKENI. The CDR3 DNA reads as TGTGCCAGCTCACCTTTGGGGCTCGACAATCAGCCCCAGCATTTT. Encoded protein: CASSPLGLDNQPQHF.

Written as DNA, the CDR3 is TGTGCCAGCAGTGCCGGGGGGGCCCTCCGAGAGACCCAGTACTTC. This sequence encodes CASSAGGALRETQYF. This rearrangement joins TRBV27 to TRBJ2-5; TRBD2 matches at 8 bases. From germline, CDR1 is MNHEY and CDR2 SMNVEV (reference sequence). V trimming: 5 bases; J trimming: 4 bases; junction bases outside the gene matches: 9. The CDR3 sequence is 15 residues long.

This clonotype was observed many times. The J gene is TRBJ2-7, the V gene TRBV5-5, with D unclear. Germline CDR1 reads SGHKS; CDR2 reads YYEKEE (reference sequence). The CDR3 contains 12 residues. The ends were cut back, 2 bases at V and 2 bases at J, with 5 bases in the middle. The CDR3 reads CASSLSPYEQYF. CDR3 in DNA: TGTGCCAGCAGCTTAAGCCCCTACGAGCAGTACTTC.

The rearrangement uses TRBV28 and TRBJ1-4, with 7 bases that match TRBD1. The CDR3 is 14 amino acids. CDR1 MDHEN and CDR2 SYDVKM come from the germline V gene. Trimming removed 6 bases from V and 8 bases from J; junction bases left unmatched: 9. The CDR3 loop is CASRLTGAGEKLFF. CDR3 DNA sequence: TGTGCCAGCAGGTTAACAGGGGCGGGGGAAAAACTGTTTTTT.

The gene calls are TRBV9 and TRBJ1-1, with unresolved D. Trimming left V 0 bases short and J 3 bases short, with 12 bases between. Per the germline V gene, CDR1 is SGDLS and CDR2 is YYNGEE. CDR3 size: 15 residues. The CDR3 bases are TGTGCCAGCAGCGTAGGAAGTGGTCTGGACACTGAAGCTTTCTTT. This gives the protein CASSVGSGLDTEAFF.

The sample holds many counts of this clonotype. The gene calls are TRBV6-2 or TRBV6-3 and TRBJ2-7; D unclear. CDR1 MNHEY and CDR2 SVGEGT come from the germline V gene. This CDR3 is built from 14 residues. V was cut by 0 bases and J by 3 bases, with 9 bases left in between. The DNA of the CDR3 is TGTGCCAGCAGTTACTCAGAGACAAGCTACGAGCAGTACTTC. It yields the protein CASSYSETSYEQYF.

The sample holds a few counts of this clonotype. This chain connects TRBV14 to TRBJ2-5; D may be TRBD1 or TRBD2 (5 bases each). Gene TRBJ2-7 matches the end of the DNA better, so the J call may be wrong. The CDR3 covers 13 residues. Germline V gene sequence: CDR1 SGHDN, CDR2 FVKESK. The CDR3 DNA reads TGTGCCAGCAGCCAAGATCGGGACGGCGAGCAGTACTTC. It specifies CASSQDRDGEQYF.

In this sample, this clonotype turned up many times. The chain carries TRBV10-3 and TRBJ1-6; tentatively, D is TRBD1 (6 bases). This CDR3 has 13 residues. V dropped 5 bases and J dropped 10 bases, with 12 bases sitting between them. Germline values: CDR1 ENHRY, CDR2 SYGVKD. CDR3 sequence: CAISTDSGSPLHF. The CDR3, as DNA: TGTGCCATCAGTACGGACAGCGGATCACCCCTCCACTTT.

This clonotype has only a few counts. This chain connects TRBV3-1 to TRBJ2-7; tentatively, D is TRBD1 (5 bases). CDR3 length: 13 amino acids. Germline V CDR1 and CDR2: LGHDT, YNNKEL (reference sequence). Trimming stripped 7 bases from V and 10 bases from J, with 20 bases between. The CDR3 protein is CASKYITTRAQYF. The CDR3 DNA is TGTGCCAGCAAATATATAACCACCAGGGCCCAGTACTTC.

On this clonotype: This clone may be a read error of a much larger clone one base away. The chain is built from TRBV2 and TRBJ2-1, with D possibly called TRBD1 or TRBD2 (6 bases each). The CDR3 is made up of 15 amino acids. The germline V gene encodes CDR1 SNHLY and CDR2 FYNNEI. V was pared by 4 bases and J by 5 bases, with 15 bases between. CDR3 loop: CASSGWSGAHNEQFF. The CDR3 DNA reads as TGTGCCAGCAGTGGATGGTCGGGGGCGCACAATGAGCAGTTCTTC. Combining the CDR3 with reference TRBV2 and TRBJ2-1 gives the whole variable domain EPEVTQTPSHQVTQMGQEVILRCVPISNHLYFYWYRQILGQKVEFLVSFYNNEISEKSEIFDDQFSVERPDGSNFTLKIRSTKLEDSAMYFCASSGWSGAHNEQFFGPGTRLTVL.

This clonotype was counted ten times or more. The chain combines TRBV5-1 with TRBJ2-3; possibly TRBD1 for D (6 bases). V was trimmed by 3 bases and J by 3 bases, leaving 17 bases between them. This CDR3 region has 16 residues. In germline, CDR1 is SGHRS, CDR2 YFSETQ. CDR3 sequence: CASSSSSGEGTDTQYF. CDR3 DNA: TGCGCCAGCAGCTCAAGTTCAGGGGAAGGTACAGATACGCAGTATTTT.

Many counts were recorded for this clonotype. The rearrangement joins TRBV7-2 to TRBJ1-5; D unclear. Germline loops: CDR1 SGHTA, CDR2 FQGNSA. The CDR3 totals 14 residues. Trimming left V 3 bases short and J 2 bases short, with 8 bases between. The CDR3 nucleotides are TGTGCCAGCAGCTTGAGGGCAGGCAATCAGCCCCAGCATTTT. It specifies CASSLRAGNQPQHF.

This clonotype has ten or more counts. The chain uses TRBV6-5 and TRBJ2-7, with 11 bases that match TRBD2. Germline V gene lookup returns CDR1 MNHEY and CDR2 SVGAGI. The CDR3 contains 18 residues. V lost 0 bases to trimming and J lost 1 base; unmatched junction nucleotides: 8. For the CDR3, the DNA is TGTGCCAGCAGTTACTCGATGGCTAGCGGGGGGTTGTCCTACGAGCAGTACTTC. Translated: CASSYSMASGGLSYEQYF.

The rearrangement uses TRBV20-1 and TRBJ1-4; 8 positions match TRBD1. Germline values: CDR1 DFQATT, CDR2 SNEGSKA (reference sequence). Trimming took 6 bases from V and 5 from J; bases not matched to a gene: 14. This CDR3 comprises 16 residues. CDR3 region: CSAKPRFRGLNEKLFF. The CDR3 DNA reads TGCAGTGCCAAACCACGTTTCAGGGGGCTCAATGAAAAACTGTTTTTT.

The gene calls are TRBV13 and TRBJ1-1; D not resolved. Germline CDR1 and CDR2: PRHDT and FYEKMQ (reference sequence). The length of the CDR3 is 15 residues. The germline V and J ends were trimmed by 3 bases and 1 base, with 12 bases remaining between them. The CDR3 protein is CASSFIGRTNTEAFF. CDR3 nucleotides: TGTGCCAGCAGCTTTATCGGGCGGACGAACACTGAAGCTTTCTTT.

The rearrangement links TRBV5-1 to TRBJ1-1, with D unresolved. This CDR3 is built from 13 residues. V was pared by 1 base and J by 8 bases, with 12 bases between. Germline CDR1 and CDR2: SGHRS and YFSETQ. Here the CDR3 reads CASSLIISTEAFF. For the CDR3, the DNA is TGCGCCAGCAGCTTGATAATTTCTACCGAAGCTTTCTTT.

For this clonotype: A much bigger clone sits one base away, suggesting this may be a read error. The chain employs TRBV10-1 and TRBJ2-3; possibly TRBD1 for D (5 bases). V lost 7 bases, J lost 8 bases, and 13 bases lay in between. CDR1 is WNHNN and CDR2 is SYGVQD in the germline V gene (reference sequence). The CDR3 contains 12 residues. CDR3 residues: CASTKTEGTQYF. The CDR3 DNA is TGCGCCAGCACCAAGACAGAAGGTACGCAGTATTTT.